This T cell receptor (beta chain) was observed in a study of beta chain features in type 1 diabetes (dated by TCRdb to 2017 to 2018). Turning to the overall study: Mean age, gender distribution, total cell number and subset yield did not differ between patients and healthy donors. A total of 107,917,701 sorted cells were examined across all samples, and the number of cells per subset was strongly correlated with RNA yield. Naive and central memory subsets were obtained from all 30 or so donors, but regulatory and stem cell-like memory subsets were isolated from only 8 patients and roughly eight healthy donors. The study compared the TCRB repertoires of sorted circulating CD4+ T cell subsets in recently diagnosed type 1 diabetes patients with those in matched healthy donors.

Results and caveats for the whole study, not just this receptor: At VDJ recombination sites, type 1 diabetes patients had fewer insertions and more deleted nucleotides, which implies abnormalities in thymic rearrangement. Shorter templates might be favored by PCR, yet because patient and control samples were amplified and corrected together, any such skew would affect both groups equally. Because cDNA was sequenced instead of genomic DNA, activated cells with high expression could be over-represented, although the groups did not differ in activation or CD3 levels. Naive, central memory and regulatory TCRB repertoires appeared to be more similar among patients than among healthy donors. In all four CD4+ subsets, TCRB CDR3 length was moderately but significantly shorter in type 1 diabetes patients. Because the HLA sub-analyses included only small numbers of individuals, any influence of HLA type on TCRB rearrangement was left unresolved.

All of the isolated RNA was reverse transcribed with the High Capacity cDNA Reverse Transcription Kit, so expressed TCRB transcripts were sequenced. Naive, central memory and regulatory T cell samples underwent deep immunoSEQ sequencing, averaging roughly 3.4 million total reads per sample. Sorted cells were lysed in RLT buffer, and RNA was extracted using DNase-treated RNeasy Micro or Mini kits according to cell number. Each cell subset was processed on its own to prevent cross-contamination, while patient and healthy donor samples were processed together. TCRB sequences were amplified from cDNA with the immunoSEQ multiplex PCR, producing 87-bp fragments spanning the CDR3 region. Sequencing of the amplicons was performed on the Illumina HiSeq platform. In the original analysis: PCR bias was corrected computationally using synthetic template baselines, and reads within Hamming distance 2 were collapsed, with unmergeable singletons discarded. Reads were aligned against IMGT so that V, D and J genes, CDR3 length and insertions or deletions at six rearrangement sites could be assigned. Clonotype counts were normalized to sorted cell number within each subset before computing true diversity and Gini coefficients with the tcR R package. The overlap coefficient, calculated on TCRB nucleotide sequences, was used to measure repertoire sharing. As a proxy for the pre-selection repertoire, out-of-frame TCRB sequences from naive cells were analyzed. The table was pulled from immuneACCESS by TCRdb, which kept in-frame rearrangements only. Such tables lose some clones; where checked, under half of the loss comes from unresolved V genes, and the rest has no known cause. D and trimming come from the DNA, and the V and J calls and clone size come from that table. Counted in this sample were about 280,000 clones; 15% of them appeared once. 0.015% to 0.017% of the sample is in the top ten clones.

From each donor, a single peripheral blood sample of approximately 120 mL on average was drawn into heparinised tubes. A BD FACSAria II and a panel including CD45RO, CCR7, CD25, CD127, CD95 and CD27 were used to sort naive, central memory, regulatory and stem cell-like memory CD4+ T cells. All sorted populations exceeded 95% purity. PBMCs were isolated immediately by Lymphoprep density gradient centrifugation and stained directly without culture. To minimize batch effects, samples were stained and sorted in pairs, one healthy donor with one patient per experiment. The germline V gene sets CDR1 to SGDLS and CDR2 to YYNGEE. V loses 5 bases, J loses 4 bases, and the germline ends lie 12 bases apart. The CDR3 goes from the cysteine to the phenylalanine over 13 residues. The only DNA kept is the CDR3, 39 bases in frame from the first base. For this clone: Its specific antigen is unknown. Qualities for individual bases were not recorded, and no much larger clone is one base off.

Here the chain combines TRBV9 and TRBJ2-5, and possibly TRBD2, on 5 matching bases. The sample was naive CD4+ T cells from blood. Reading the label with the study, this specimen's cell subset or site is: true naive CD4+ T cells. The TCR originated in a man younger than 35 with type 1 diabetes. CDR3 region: CASSTRVGETQYF. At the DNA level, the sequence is TGTGCCAGCAGTACTAGGGTCGGAGAGACCCAGTACTTC.